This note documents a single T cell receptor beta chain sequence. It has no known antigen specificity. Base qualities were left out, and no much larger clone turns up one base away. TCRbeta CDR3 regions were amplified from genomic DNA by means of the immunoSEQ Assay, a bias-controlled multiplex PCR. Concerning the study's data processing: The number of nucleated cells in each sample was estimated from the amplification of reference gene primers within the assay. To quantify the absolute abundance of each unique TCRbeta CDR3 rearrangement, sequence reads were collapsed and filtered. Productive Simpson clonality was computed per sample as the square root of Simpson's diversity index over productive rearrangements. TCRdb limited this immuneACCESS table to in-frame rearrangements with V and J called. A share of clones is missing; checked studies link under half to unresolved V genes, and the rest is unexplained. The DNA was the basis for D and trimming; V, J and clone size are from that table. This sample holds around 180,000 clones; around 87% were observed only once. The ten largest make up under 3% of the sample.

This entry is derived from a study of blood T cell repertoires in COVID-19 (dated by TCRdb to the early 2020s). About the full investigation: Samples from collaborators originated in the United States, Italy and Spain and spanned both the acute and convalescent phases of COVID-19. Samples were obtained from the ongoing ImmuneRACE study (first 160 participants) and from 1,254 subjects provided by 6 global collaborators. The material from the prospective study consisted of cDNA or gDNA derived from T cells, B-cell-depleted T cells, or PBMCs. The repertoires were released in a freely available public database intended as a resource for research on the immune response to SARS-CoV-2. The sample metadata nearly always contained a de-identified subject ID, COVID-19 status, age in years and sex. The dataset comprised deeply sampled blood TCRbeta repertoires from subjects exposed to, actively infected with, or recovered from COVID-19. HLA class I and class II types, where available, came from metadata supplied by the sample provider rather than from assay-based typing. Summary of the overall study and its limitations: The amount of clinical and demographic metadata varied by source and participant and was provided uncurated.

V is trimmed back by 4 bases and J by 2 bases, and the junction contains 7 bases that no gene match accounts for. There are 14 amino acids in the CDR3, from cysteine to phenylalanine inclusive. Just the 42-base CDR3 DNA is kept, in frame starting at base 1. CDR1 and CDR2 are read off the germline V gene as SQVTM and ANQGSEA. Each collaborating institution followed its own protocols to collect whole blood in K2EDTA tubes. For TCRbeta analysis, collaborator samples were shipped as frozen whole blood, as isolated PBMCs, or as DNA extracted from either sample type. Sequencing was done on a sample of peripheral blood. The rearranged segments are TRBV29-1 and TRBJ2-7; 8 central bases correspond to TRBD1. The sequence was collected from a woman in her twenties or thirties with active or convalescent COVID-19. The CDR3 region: CSVALGQGTYEQYF. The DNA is TGCAGCGTTGCCCTCGGACAGGGCACCTACGAGCAGTACTTC.